The 24 T cell receptor beta chains reported below all come from one sample, sequenced in a study of blood T cells in healthy people across ages. A second about 6 to 12 cycle PCR used barcoded and J-beta primers. TCRdb re-called the 5' RACE reads with MiXCR, one entry per CDR3 protein. The profile covers some 1.5 million distinct CDR3 sequences, with 28% appearing a single time and roughly 8% taken by the ten largest. The sample was blood. These TCRs come from a woman aged 30 to 39 in good health.

The CDR3 region is CASSPRDRWLGTEAFF. CDR3 nucleotide sequence: TGTGCCAGCAGTCCCCGGGACAGGTGGTTAGGCACTGAAGCTTTCTTT. This chain connects TRBV6-2 or TRBV6-3 to TRBJ1-1, with 8 bases lining up with TRBD1. The trim removed 5 bases at V and 4 bases at J, leaving 12 bases unmatched. CDR3 length: 16 amino acids. CDR1 is MNHEY and CDR2 is SVGEGT in the germline V gene.

This clonotype has just a few counts. The CDR3 DNA reads TGCAGTGCTAGAGGGGGCGGACAGTCAGATACGCAGTATTTT. Protein: CSARGGGQSDTQYF. The chain has TRBV20-1 and TRBJ2-3; the D gene is possibly TRBD1 (6 bases). Trimming stripped 1 base from V and 4 bases from J, with 12 bases between. The CDR3 sequence is 14 residues long. Germline V gene sequence: CDR1 DFQATT, CDR2 SNEGSKA (reference sequence).

This clonotype was seen only a few times. The rearrangement uses TRBV6-5 and TRBJ1-5, with a weak D call TRBD1 (5 bases). Germline V lookup: CDR1 MNHEY, CDR2 SVGAGI. This CDR3 contains 10 residues. V was cut by 8 bases and J by 11 bases, with 10 bases left in between. CDR3 amino acids: CASGDGAQHF. The CDR3 DNA follows: TGTGCCAGCGGGGACGGGGCCCAGCATTTT.

The chain couples TRBV7-9 to TRBJ2-1; TRBD1 matches at 11 bases. V shed 6 bases, J shed 8 bases, and the junction held 3 bases outside the gene matches. Looked up from germline, CDR1 is SEHNR and CDR2 is FQNEAQ (reference sequence). The CDR3 has 13 amino acids. The CDR3 loop is CASSRTGGHEQFF. DNA for the CDR3: TGTGCCAGCAGTAGGACAGGGGGCCATGAGCAGTTCTTC.

The chain links TRBV10-3 to TRBJ2-3, with 8 bases identical to TRBD2. The germline V gene has CDR1 ENHRY and CDR2 SYGVKD. The CDR3 is 13 residues long. V was pared by 8 bases and J by 6 bases, with 7 bases of the junction left unmatched. CDR3 loop: CAIGTRLPDTQYF. The CDR3 DNA reads as TGTGCCATCGGGACTAGACTTCCCGATACGCAGTATTTT.

There are many counts of this clonotype. V is TRBV29-1 and J is TRBJ2-1; the D is unclear. Between the trimmed V and J ends, which lost 6 bases and 5 bases, there was a span of 14 bases. This CDR3 region has 13 residues. In germline, CDR1 is SQVTM, CDR2 ANQGSEA. The CDR3 nucleotides read TGCAGCGTAGGGCAACGATTGAACAATGAGCAGTTCTTC. Its translation: CSVGQRLNNEQFF.

The chain has TRBV20-1 and TRBJ2-1, with a tentative D call TRBD2 (5 bases). The DNA end favors TRBJ2-7, so the J call may be wrong. From germline, CDR1 is DFQATT and CDR2 SNEGSKA (reference sequence). CDR3 length equals 15 residues. The CDR3 here is CSAPNLADEYNEQYF. The CDR3, as DNA: TGCAGTGCACCGAACCTAGCAGACGAATACAATGAGCAGTACTTC.

Remarks on this clonotype: One base away lies a much larger clone, so this may be a sequencing read error. This chain uses TRBV20-1 with TRBJ1-2, with TRBD1 matching 9 bases. This CDR3 contains 15 residues. The junction had 12 bases not matched to a gene; V was cut back by 6 bases and J by 4 bases. Germline V lookup: CDR1 DFQATT, CDR2 SNEGSKA (reference sequence). This chain's CDR3 is CSARVGGQGGYGYTF. The CDR3 DNA reads as TGCAGTGCGCGAGTGGGGGGACAGGGAGGCTATGGCTACACCTTC.

V and J are TRBV18 and TRBJ1-1; no clear D gene. The germline gives CDR1 KGHSH, CDR2 LQKENI. CDR3 length equals 14 residues. The ends were cut back, 0 bases at V and 6 bases at J, with 11 bases in the middle. The CDR3: CASSPPRARAEAFF. The CDR3 nucleotides are TGTGCCAGCTCACCACCAAGGGCGCGGGCTGAAGCTTTCTTT. The whole variable domain, filled in from reference TRBV18 and TRBJ1-1, reads NAGVMQNPRHLVRRRGQEARLRCSPMKGHSHVYWYRQLPEEGLKFMVYLQKENIIDESGMPKERFSAEFPKEGPSILRIQQVVRGDSAAYFCASSPPRARAEAFFGQGTRLTVV.

This chain uses TRBV4-3 with TRBJ2-1; D is perhaps TRBD2 (5 bases). Germline-derived CDR1 and CDR2 are LGHNA and YSLEER. Trimming took off 2 bases at V and 2 bases at J, with 13 bases between the two ends. CDR3 length: 16 amino acids. CDR3 coding DNA: TGCGCCAGCAGCCAAAACGCCCGGGGTGCCTACAATGAGCAGTTCTTC. As protein: CASSQNARGAYNEQFF.

This clonotype has at least ten counts. The chain is built from TRBV7-9 and TRBJ1-2; D unresolved. Trimming removed 1 base at V and 3 bases at J, with 9 bases between. The CDR3 has 14 amino acids. Germline V gene data show CDR1 as SEHNR and CDR2 as FQNEAQ (reference sequence). CDR3 nucleotide sequence: TGTGCCAGCAGCTTAGATACTTTCTACTATGGCTACACCTTC. Translated, it gives CASSLDTFYYGYTF.

This clonotype was counted between two and nine times. The J gene is TRBJ2-3, the V gene TRBV2, with 7 bases aligning to TRBD1. Trimming removed 3 bases from V and 9 bases from J; junction bases left unmatched: 6. Germline CDR1 is SNHLY and CDR2 is FYNNEI. The CDR3 covers 13 residues. The CDR3 bases are TGTGCCAGCAGTGAGGGACAGCAAGACACGCAGTATTTT. The encoded protein is CASSEGQQDTQYF.

This clonotype occurred a few times. Here the CDR3 reads CASSARLSTDTQYF. The DNA for the CDR3 is TGTGCCAGCAGTGCCAGGCTGAGCACAGATACGCAGTATTTT. The genes are TRBV2 and TRBJ2-3; D gene uncertain. The CDR3 runs to 14 residues. Looked up from germline, CDR1 is SNHLY and CDR2 is FYNNEI. The V end lost 4 bases, the J end lost 0 bases, and 8 bases lay between the germline ends.

CDR3: CASTTEGIAEAFF. In nucleotides, the CDR3 is TGCGCCAGCACTACAGAGGGTATCGCTGAAGCTTTCTTT. This rearrangement joins TRBV4-3 to TRBJ1-1; D uncertain. CDR1 LGHNA and CDR2 YSLEER come from the germline V gene. The CDR3 has 13 amino acids. The ends were cut back, 7 bases at V and 6 bases at J, with 15 bases in the middle.

This clonotype was seen more than once but under ten times. In DNA, the CDR3 is TGTGCCAGCAGCTCCCAGTTAGAAAGAGGTCGAGCTTTCTTT. It translates to CASSSQLERGRAFF. The chain links TRBV7-2 to TRBJ1-1; no clear D. Germline CDR1 is SGHTA and CDR2 is FQGNSA. The CDR3 spans 14 residues. Trimming took off 4 bases at V and 10 bases at J, with 19 bases between the two ends.

The rearrangement links TRBV4-2 to TRBJ2-3, with a weak D call TRBD2 (6 bases). Germline CDR1 is LGHNA and CDR2 is YNFKEQ. The V end lost 4 bases, the J end lost 6 bases, and 17 bases lay between the germline ends. The CDR3 is 15 amino acids. The CDR3 DNA follows: TGTGCCAGCAGCCCGGGCAGGGACGCGGGGGATACGCAGTATTTT. This codes for CASSPGRDAGDTQYF.

This chain uses TRBV6-6 with TRBJ2-7; TRBD2 aligns across 8 bases. The germline gives CDR1 MNHNY, CDR2 SVGAGI (reference sequence). The CDR3 totals 15 residues. The V gene end was trimmed by 8 bases and the J gene end by 0 bases; junction bases not matched to a gene: 9. The DNA of the CDR3 is TGTGCCAGCTCCGGGAGGGGTGGGGTCTCCTACGAGCAGTACTTC. The encoded protein is CASSGRGGVSYEQYF.

With respect to this clonotype: The junction and the germline gene differ at one end; a read error may be behind it. The rearrangement links TRBV9 to TRBJ1-5; no reliable D call. Germline V gives CDR1 SGDLS, CDR2 YYNGEE. The CDR3 has 14 amino acids. The CDR3 reads CAGSIEVAGQPQHF. In nucleotides, the CDR3 is TGTGCCGGCAGCATAGAAGTAGCGGGGCAGCCCCAGCATTTT.

This clonotype has just a few counts. This chain connects TRBV20-1 to TRBJ1-5, with D perhaps TRBD1 (5 bases). V shed 3 bases and J shed 1 base, with 13 bases lying between them. This CDR3 spans 15 amino acids. CDR1 and CDR2 (germline): DFQATT, SNEGSKA (reference sequence). Here the CDR3 DNA reads TGCAGTGCTAGCGGGGCAGTTGAGAGCAATCAGCCCCAGCATTTT. Translated: CSASGAVESNQPQHF.

The chain joins TRBV5-1 to TRBJ2-3, with D possibly TRBD1 on 6 matching bases. The V end was cut by 4 bases, the J end by 0 bases, with 9 bases between. This CDR3 comprises 14 residues. Per germline, CDR1 SGHRS and CDR2 YFSETQ. CDR3 DNA sequence: TGCGCCAGCAGCCAGGGACACAGCACAGATACGCAGTATTTT. Translation gives CASSQGHSTDTQYF.

In its sample, this clonotype was seen a few times. The chain combines TRBV7-2 with TRBJ1-1, with D unresolved. Germline V gene sequence: CDR1 SGHTA, CDR2 FQGNSA. The V end was cut by 1 base, the J end by 3 bases, with 6 bases between. This CDR3 comprises 13 residues. The CDR3 bases are TGTGCCAGCAGCTTAGTGTTGGACACTGAAGCTTTCTTT. It translates to CASSLVLDTEAFF.

This clonotype was picked up a small number of times. A much larger clone is a single base away; this may be a read error. The V call is TRBV20-1, the J call TRBJ2-1, with D maybe TRBD2 (5 bases). The last part of the DNA fits TRBJ2-7 better; the J call may be wrong. CDR1 is DFQATT and CDR2 is SNEGSKA in the germline V gene (reference sequence). The CDR3 is made up of 14 amino acids. The CDR3 region has the DNA TGCAGCGCCCCCGGACTGTCCTCCTACAATGAGCAGTACTTC. This encodes CSAPGLSSYNEQYF.

This clonotype appeared once. A much larger clone lies one base from this, so it may be a read error. The chain recombines TRBV20-1 with TRBJ2-7, with D perhaps matching TRBD2 (5 bases). V lost 6 bases, J lost 10 bases, and 22 bases lay in between. Germline loops: CDR1 DFQATT, CDR2 SNEGSKA (reference sequence). The CDR3 runs 13 residues. The CDR3 loop reads CSAEPSPREIQYF. CDR3 DNA: TGCAGTGCAGAGCCTAGCCCCCGAGAGATCCAGTACTTC.

The rearrangement links TRBV6-6 to TRBJ2-1; 10 bases agree with TRBD2. This CDR3 region has 16 residues. V lost 4 bases and J lost 1; bases outside the gene matches: 4. CDR1 is MNHNY and CDR2 is SVGAGI in the germline V gene (reference sequence). The CDR3 reads CASSLTSGVSYNEQFF. CDR3 nucleotide sequence: TGTGCCAGCAGTTTAACTAGCGGGGTTTCCTACAATGAGCAGTTCTTC.